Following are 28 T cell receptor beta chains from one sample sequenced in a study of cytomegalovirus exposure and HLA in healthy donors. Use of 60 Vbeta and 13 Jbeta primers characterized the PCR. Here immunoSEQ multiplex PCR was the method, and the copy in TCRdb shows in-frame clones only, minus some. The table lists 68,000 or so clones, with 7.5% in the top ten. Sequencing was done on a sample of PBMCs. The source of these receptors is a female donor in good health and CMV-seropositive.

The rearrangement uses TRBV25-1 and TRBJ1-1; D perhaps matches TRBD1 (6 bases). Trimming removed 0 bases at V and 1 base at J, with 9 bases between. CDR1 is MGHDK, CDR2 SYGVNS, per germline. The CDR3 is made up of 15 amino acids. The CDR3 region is CASSEYGRGNTEAFF. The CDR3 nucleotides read TGTGCCAGCAGTGAATACGGCAGGGGGAACACTGAAGCTTTCTTT.

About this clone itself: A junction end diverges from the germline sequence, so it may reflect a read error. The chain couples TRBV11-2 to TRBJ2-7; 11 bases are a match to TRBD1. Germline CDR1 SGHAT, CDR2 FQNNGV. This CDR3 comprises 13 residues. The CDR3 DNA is TGTGCCAGCAGCTTAGACGGACAGGGGGCGTTGAACTTC. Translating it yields CASSLDGQGALNF.

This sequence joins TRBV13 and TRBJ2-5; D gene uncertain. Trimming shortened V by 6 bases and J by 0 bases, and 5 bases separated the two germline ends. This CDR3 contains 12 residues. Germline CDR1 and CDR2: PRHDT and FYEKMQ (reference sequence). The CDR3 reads CASSYYQETQYF. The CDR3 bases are TGTGCCAGCAGTTACTACCAAGAGACCCAGTACTTC.

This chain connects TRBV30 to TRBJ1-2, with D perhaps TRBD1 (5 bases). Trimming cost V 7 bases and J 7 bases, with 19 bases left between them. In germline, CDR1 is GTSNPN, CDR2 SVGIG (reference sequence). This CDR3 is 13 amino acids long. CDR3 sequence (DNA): TGTGCCTCAGCGGGACTTCCCTTATTTGGCTACACCTTC. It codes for CASAGLPLFGYTF.

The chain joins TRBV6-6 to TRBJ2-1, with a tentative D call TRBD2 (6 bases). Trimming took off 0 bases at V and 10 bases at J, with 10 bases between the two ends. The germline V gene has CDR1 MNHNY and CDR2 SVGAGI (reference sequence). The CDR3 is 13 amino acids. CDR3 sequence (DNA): TGTGCCAGCAGTTACTCCCCAGGAGGGGAGCAGTTCTTC. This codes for CASSYSPGGEQFF.

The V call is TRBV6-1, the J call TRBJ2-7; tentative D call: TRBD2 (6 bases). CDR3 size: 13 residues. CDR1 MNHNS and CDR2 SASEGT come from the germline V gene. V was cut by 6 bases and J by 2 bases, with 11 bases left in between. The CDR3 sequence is CASRGREAYEQYF. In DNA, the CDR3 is TGTGCCAGCAGGGGCAGGGAGGCCTACGAGCAGTACTTC.

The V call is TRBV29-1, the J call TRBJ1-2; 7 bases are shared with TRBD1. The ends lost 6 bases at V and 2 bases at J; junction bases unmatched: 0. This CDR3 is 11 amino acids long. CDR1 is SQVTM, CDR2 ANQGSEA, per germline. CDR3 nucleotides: TGCAGCGTGACAGGGAACTATGGCTACACCTTC. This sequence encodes CSVTGNYGYTF.

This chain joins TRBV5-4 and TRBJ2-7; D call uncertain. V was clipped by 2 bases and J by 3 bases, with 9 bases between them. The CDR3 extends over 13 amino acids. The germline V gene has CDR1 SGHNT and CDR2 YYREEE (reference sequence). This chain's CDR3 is CASSLMSGYEQYF. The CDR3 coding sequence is TGTGCCAGCAGCTTAATGAGTGGCTACGAGCAGTACTTC. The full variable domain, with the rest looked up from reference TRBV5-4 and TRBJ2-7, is ETGVTQSPTHLIKTRGQQVTLRCSSQSGHNTVSWYQQALGQGPQFIFQYYREEENGRGNFPPRFSGLQFPNYSSELNVNALELDDSALYLCASSLMSGYEQYFGPGTRLTVT.

CDR3: CASSLSGQGNYGYTF. Written as DNA, the CDR3 is TGTGCCAGCAGCCTTTCGGGACAGGGGAACTATGGCTACACCTTC. The chain joins TRBV25-1 to TRBJ1-2, with 10 positions matching TRBD1. V lost 6 bases, J lost 2 bases, and 6 bases stayed unmatched. Germline V gives CDR1 MGHDK, CDR2 SYGVNS. The CDR3 loop spans 15 amino acids.

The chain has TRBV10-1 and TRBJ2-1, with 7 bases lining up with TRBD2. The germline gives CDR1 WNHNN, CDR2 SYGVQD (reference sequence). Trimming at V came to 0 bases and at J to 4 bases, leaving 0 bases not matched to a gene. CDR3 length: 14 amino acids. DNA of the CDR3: TGCGCCAGCAGTGAGTCGGGGGGGTACAATGAGCAGTTCTTC. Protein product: CASSESGGYNEQFF.

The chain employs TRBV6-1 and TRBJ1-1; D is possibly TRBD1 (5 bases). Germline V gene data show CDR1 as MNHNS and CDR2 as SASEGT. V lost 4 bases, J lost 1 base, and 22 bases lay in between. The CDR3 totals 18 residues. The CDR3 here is CASSVSAPFGGRNTEAFF. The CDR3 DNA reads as TGTGCCAGCAGTGTCTCTGCCCCGTTTGGGGGGAGGAACACTGAAGCTTTCTTT.

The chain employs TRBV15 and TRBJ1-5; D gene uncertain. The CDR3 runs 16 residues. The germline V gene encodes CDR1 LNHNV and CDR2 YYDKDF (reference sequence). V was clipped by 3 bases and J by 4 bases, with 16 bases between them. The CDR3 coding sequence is TGTGCCACCAGCAGGGCCATTTCTAGAGAAAATCAGCCCCAGCATTTT. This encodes CATSRAISRENQPQHF.

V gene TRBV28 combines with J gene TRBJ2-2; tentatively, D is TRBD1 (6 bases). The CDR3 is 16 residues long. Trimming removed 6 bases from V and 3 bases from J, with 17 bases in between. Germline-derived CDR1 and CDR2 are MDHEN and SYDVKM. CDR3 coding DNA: TGTGCCAGCAGCCCCCTGATCAGGGGTGACACCGGGGAGCTGTTTTTT. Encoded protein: CASSPLIRGDTGELFF.

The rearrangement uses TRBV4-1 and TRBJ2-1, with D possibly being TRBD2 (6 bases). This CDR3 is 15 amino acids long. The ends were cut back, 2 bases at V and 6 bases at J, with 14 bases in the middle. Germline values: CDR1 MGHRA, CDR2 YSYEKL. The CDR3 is CASSQMGGLLNEQFF. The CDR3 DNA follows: TGCGCCAGCAGCCAAATGGGGGGACTTCTCAATGAGCAGTTCTTC.

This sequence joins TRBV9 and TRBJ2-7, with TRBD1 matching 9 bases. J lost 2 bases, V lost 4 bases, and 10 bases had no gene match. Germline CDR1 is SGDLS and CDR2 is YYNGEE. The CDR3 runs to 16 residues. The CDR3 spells CASSPGVTGGAYEQYF. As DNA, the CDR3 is TGTGCCAGCAGCCCAGGGGTGACAGGGGGGGCCTACGAGCAGTACTTC.

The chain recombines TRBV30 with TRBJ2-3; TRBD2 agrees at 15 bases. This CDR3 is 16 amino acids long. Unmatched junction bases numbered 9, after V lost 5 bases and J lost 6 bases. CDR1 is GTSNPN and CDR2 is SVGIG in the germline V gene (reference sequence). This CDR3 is CAWSLGLAGGPDTQYF. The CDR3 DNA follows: TGTGCCTGGTCCCTGGGACTAGCGGGAGGCCCGGATACGCAGTATTTT.

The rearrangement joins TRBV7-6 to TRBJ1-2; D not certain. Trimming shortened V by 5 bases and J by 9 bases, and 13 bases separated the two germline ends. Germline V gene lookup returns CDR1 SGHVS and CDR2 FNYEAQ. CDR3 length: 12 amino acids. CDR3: CASSTTARRYTF. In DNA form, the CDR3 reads TGTGCCAGCAGCACTACGGCCCGCCGCTACACCTTC.

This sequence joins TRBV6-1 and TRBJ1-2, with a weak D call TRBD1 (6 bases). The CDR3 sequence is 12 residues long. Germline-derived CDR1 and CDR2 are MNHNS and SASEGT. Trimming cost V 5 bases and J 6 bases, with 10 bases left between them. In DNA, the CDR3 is TGTGCCAGCAGTAGAGCAGGGGATGGCTACACCTTC. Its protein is CASSRAGDGYTF.

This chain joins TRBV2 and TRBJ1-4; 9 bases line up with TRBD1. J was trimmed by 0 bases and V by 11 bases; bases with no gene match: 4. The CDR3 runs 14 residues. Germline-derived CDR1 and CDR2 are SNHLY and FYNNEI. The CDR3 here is CAEGQGATNEKLFF. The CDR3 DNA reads TGTGCCGAGGGACAGGGTGCAACTAATGAAAAACTGTTTTTT.

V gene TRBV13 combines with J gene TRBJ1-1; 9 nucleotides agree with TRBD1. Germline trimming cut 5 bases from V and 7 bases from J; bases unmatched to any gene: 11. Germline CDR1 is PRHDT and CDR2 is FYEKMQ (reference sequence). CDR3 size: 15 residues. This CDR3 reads CASSPQGQGIGEAFF. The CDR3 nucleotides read TGTGCCAGCAGCCCCCAGGGACAGGGAATAGGTGAAGCTTTCTTT.

For the CDR3, the DNA is TGTGCCAGTAGTAAATCCCGGGACACCTACCAAGCTTTCTTT. Amino acids: CASSKSRDTYQAFF. The chain links TRBV19 to TRBJ1-1; tentative D call: TRBD1 (6 bases). Germline values: CDR1 LNHDA, CDR2 SQIVND (reference sequence). The V and J ends lost 4 bases and 9 bases respectively, with 18 bases between them. This CDR3 is built from 14 residues. Looking up the rest from reference TRBV19 and TRBJ1-1 gives the full variable domain: DGGITQSPKYLFRKEGQNVTLSCEQNLNHDAMYWYRQDPGQGLRLIYYSQIVNDFQKGDIAEGYSVSREKKESFPLTVTSAQKNPTAFYLCASSKSRDTYQAFFGQGTRLTVV.

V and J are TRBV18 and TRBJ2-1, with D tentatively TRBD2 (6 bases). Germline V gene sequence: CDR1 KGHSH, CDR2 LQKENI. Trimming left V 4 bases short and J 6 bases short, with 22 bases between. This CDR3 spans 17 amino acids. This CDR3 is CASSLKTGVSGANEQFF. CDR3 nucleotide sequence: TGTGCCAGCTCACTAAAGACGGGAGTGAGTGGAGCCAATGAGCAGTTCTTC.

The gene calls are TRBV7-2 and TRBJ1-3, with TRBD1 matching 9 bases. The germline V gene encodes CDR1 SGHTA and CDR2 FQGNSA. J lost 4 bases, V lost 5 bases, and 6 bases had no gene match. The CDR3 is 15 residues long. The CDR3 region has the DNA TGTGCCAGCAGCCGGGACAGGGCTCGAGGAAACACCATATATTTT. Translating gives CASSRDRARGNTIYF.

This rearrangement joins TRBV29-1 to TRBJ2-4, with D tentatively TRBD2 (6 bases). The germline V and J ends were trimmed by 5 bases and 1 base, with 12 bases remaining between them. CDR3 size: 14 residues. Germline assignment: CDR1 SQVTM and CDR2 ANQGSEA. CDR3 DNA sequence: TGCAGCGTTAACGGGGGAGCGGCCAAAAACATTCAGTACTTC. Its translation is CSVNGGAAKNIQYF. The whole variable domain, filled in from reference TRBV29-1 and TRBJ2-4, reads SAVISQKPSRDICQRGTSLTIQCQVDSQVTMMFWYRQQPGQSLTLIATANQGSEATYESGFVIDKFPISRPNLTFSTLTVSNMSPEDSSIYLCSVNGGAAKNIQYFGAGTRLSVL.

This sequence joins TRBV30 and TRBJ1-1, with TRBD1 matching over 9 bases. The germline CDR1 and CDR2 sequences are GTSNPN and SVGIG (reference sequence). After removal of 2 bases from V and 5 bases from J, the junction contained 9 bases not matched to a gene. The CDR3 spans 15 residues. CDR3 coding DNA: TGTGCCTGGAGTTCCTGGACAGGGGTGAGGACTGAAGCTTTCTTT. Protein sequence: CAWSSWTGVRTEAFF.

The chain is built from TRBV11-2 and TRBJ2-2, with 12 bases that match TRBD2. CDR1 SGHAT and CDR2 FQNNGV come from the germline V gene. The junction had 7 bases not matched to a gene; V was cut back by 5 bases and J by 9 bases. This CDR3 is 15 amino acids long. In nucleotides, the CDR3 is TGTGCCAGCAGCCCTCGGACTAGCGGGAAGAGGGAGCTGTTTTTT. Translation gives CASSPRTSGKRELFF.

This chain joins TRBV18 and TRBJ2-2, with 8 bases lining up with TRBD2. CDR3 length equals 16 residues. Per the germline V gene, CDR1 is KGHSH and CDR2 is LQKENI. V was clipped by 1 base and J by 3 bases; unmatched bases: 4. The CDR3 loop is CASSPRSGRDTGELFF. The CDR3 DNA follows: TGTGCCAGCTCACCACGGTCCGGGAGGGACACCGGGGAGCTGTTTTTT. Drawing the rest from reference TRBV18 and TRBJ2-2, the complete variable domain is NAGVMQNPRHLVRRRGQEARLRCSPMKGHSHVYWYRQLPEEGLKFMVYLQKENIIDESGMPKERFSAEFPKEGPSILRIQQVVRGDSAAYFCASSPRSGRDTGELFFGEGSRLTVL.

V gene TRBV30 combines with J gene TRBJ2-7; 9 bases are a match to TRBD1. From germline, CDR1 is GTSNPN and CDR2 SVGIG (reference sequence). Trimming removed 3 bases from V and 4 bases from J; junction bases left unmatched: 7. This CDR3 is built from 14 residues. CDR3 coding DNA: TGTGCCTGGAGAGGGACAGGGAAAAGGTACGAGCAGTACTTC. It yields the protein CAWRGTGKRYEQYF.